This entry concerns a single T cell receptor (beta chain). Antigen unknown. The donors were members of the roughly 130-subject validation cohort (separate from the roughly 670-subject first cohort). Data came from immunoSEQ multiplex PCR; TCRdb stores just in-frame clones and leaves some out. Of 140,000 to 150,000 clones listed, around 93% are singletons. Germline lookup yields CDR1 SQVTM and CDR2 ANQGSEA. The V end lost 1 base, the J end lost 4 bases, and 11 bases lay between the germline ends. The CDR3 length is 14 residues. This specimen comes from a study of cytomegalovirus exposure and HLA in healthy donors. Overall study results and limits: Published work reported that the classifier diagnosed cytomegalovirus status with high specificity and sensitivity. Investigators reported more than 150 TCR beta chains as tied to cytomegalovirus.

Input material: PBMCs. The rearrangement links TRBV29-1 to TRBJ1-3; D is undetermined. This receptor was taken from a man between 18 and 35 years old in good health and CMV-seropositive. The CDR3 DNA follows: TGCAGCGTTGAAGTAGGGCGAGGGGGAAACACCATATATTTT. Amino acids: CSVEVGRGGNTIYF.